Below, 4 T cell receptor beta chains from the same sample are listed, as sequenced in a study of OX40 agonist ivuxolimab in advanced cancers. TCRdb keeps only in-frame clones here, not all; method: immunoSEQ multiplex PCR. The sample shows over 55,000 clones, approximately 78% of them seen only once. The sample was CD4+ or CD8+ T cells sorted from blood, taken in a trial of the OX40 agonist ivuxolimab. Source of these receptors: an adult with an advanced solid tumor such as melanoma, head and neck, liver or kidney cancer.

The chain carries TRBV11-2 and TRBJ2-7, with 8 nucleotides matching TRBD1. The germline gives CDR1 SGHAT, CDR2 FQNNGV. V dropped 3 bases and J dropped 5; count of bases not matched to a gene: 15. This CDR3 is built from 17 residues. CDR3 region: CASSLGGRGRDPHEQYF. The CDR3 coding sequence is TGTGCCAGCAGCTTGGGAGGCAGGGGGCGCGATCCCCACGAGCAGTACTTC.

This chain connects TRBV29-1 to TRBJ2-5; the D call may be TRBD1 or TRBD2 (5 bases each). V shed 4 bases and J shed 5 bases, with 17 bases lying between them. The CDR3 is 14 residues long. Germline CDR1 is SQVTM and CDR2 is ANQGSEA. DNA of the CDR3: TGCAGCGTTGGGGACGGGGTTATCCGCGAGACCCAGTACTTC. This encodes CSVGDGVIRETQYF.

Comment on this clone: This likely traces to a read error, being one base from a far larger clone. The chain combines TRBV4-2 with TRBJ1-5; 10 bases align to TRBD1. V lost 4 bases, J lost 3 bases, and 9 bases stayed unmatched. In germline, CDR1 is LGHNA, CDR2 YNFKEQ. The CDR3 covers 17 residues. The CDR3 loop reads CASSLSETGGLNQPQHF. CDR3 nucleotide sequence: TGTGCCAGCAGCCTTAGCGAGACAGGGGGCCTCAATCAGCCCCAGCATTTT.

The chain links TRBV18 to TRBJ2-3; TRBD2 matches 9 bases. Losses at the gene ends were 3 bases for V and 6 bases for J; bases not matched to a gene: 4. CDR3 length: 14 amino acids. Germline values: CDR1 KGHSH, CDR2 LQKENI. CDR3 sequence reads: CASSPASGEDTQYF. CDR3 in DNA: TGTGCCAGCTCACCCGCTAGCGGGGAGGATACGCAGTATTTT.